The sequence of this T cell receptor beta chain was determined in a study of T cells in Graves' hyperthyroidism and ophthalmopathy. Study context: Once the initial diagnosis was made, peripheral blood was obtained before any treatment. The study, taken as a whole, reports: Ophthalmopathy cases were set apart from stable hyperthyroidism by a 13 V-J model. Most thyroid-expanded clonotypes above 0.001 were also found in blood. The model's output predicted ophthalmopathy at a median of 6.5 months prior to onset.

In this sample, this clonotype turned up a few times. Its antigen is not known. Germline CDR1 reads SGHDT; CDR2 reads YYEEEE. V was pared by 5 bases and J by 6 bases, with 21 bases between. CDR3 length: 15 amino acids. Amplification of TCR beta CDR3 regions was performed using RNA transcripts as template. Primed by the HTBI set, a first-round RT-PCR was run on the TCR CDR3. In TCRdb, the multiplex PCR reads were re-called with MiXCR into one record per CDR3 protein. In the table there are 500,000 to 650,000 distinct CDR3 sequences, just under 20% of which are singletons. Sequencing used blood. The source is a middle-aged man with Graves' ophthalmopathy. The chain carries TRBV5-6 and TRBJ2-7; tentative D call: TRBD1 (6 bases). The CDR3 DNA sequence: TGTGCCAGCAGTAATATGGACAGTGGGGGAAGCGAGCAGTACTTC. As protein: CASSNMDSGGSEQYF.